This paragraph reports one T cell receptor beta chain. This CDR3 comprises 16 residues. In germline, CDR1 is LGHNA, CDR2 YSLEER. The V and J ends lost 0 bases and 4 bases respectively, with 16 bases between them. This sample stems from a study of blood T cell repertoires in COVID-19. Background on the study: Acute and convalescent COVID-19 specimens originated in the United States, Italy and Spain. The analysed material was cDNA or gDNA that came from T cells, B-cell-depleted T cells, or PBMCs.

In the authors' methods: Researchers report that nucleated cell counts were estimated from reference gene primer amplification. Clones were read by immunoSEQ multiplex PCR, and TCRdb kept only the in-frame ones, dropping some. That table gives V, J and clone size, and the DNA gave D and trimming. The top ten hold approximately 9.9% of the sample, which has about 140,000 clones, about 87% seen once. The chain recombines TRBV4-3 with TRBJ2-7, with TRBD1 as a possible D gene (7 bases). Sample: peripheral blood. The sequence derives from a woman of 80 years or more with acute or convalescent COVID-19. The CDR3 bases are TGCGCCAGCAGCCAAGAGTGGCCGACAGGGACTTACGAGCAGTACTTC. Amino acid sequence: CASSQEWPTGTYEQYF.